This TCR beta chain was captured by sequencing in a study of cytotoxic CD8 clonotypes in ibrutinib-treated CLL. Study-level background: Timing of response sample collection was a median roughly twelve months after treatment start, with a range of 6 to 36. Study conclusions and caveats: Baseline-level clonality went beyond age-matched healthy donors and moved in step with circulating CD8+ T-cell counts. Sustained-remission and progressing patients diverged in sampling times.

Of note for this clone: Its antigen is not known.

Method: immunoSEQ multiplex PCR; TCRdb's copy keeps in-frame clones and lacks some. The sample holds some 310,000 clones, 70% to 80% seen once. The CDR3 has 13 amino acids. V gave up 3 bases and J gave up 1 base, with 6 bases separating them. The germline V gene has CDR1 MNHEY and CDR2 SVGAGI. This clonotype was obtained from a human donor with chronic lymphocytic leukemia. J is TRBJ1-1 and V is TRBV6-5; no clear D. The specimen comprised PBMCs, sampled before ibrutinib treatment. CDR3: CASSYNGNTEAFF. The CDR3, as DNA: TGTGCCAGCAGTTATAATGGGAACACTGAAGCTTTCTTT.